What follows are 5 T cell receptor beta chains derived from one specimen sequenced in a study of CXCR3-negative and CXCR3-positive naive CD8 T cells. Libraries of TRB cDNA were made by 5' RACE and carried UMIs. TCRdb reprocessed the 5' RACE reads, with one entry per CDR3 protein and no DNA. The sample has 100,000 or so distinct CDR3 sequences, and its top ten clones hold approximately 0.36%. Study-wide results and limits: TRB CDR3s of CXCR3-positive naive cells were more hydrophobic than those of CXCR3-negative naive cells.

Their target antigens are unknown. Input material: naive CXCR3+ CD8+ T cells from blood. Subset reported: CD45RO-CCR7+CD27+CD95- naive CD8+ T cells expressing CXCR3 (TNR3+). The receptor source for this set is a human donor in good health. Some clones in this sample may be carry-over from other donors' samples.

The CDR3 sequence: CASSFYAGTIEGNEQFF. V gene TRBV5-1 combines with J gene TRBJ2-1; TCRdb picks TRBD1, but there is no DNA to check that call. The CDR3 totals 17 residues. Germline loops: CDR1 SGHRS, CDR2 YFSETQ.

The V gene is TRBV12-3 or TRBV12-4, the J gene TRBJ2-6; TCRdb gives TRBD1 as the D gene, but with no DNA this cannot be confirmed. This CDR3 comprises 19 residues. The CDR3 sequence is CASSPPGGGHLSGANVLTF.

V and J are TRBV21-1 and TRBJ2-2; there is no DNA to check the TCRdb D call of TRBD2. TRBV21-1 is a known pseudogene. The CDR3 runs 19 residues. The CDR3 reads CASSKVRGVGLANAGELFF.

This CDR3 is CASSHPLLNRGSYNEQFF. The chain couples TRBV4-1 to TRBJ2-1. From germline, CDR1 is MGHRA and CDR2 YSYEKL. CDR3 length: 18 residues.

The chain recombines TRBV14 with TRBJ2-7; absent DNA, TCRdb's TRBD2 call cannot be checked. CDR1 SGHDN and CDR2 FVKESK come from the germline V gene. The CDR3 sequence is 17 residues long. Here the CDR3 reads CARYAEGGGLLSYEQYF. The complete variable domain, with remaining parts taken from reference TRBV14 and TRBJ2-7, reads EAGVTQFPSHSVIEKGQTVTLRCDPISGHDNLYWYRRVMGKEIKFLLHFVKESKQDESGMPNNRFLAERTGGTYSTLKVQPAELEDSGVYFCARYAEGGGLLSYEQYFGPGTRLTVT.